The TCR beta chain described here comes from a study of T-cell memory formation after mild COVID-19. MiXCR, run by TCRdb on the 5' RACE reads, gives a single entry per CDR3 protein. The table shows 250,000 to 300,000 distinct CDR3 sequences, with roughly 15% occurring only once. The CDR3 covers 12 residues. V gave up 10 bases and J gave up 1 base, with 9 bases separating them. CDR1 and CDR2 from the germline V gene are SGHVS and FNYEAQ. This chain uses TRBV7-6 with TRBJ2-3; D ambiguous. The material sequenced was PBMCs or a T cell subset sorted from them (not recorded which). The receptor comes from a man between 18 and 35 years old who had mild COVID-19 (a few samples of this study predate the infection). Cell type and time point are not known. In nucleotides, the CDR3 is TGTGCCACCTCCCCGGGCACAGATACGCAGTATTTT. Its translation: CATSPGTDTQYF.